What follows are 10 T cell receptor beta chains derived from one specimen sequenced in a study of blood T cells in healthy people across ages. A second roughly 6 to 12 cycle PCR used barcoded and J-beta primers. Each CDR3 protein gets one entry after TCRdb re-called the 5' RACE reads with MiXCR. The sample consists of some 1,000,000 distinct CDR3 sequences, roughly 24% of them appearing once. These records were also assigned to another study, of T cells of mothers and their children.

The sequencing input was blood. These receptors all come from a girl aged 2-9 years in good health.

This clonotype occurred a few times. V usage is TRBV9 and J usage is TRBJ1-2, with 11 nucleotides matching TRBD1. CDR1 is SGDLS, CDR2 YYNGEE, per germline. V lost 3 bases, J lost 3 bases, and 10 bases stayed unmatched. The CDR3 runs 17 residues. In DNA, the CDR3 is TGTGCCAGCAGCGCCTCCCGGGACAGGGGGATCGACTATGGCTACACCTTC. This translates into CASSASRDRGIDYGYTF.

A few counts support this clonotype. The chain employs TRBV4-3 and TRBJ2-3; maybe TRBD2 (5 bases). The germline V and J ends were trimmed by 1 base and 5 bases, with 13 bases remaining between them. CDR1 LGHNA and CDR2 YSLEER come from the germline V gene. This CDR3 contains 15 residues. The CDR3 DNA follows: TGCGCCAGCAGCCAAGCTGACCGGGGTGGAGATACGCAGTATTTT. Its protein is CASSQADRGGDTQYF.

The chain carries TRBV4-1 and TRBJ2-2; 10 positions match TRBD1. In germline, CDR1 is MGHRA, CDR2 YSYEKL. V dropped 2 bases and J dropped 6; count of bases not matched to a gene: 6. This CDR3 has 16 amino acids. The CDR3 sequence: CASSQPGQGKAGELFF. DNA for the CDR3: TGCGCCAGCAGCCAACCGGGACAGGGGAAGGCCGGGGAGCTGTTTTTT.

V gene TRBV12-3 or TRBV12-4 combines with J gene TRBJ2-1, with 14 nucleotides matching TRBD2. The CDR3 runs to 16 residues. The V gene end was trimmed by 5 bases and the J gene end by 8 bases; junction bases not matched to a gene: 8. CDR3 in DNA: TGTGCCAGCAGTATAGGCGGACTAGCGGGAGGCGATGAGCAGTTCTTC. This encodes CASSIGGLAGGDEQFF.

V is TRBV7-3 and J is TRBJ2-5; D may correspond to TRBD1 or TRBD2 (6 bases each). Trimming took 7 bases from V and 5 from J, leaving 20 bases between them. Germline V gene sequence: CDR1 SGHTA, CDR2 FQGTGA. The CDR3 runs to 15 residues. The CDR3 DNA reads TGTGCCAGCACCATAAAAAATAAAGGGGGGGAGACCCAGTACTTC. Its protein product is CASTIKNKGGETQYF.

This clonotype has just one count. The rearrangement joins TRBV5-1 to TRBJ1-2, with 9 bases that match TRBD1. The CDR3 runs 15 residues. Germline V lookup: CDR1 SGHRS, CDR2 YFSETQ. Losses at the gene ends were 1 base for V and 4 bases for J; bases not matched to a gene: 5. The DNA for the CDR3 is TGCGCCAGCAGCTTGAGAACAGGGGGCGCCTATGGCTACACCTTC. It codes for CASSLRTGGAYGYTF.

The DNA for the CDR3 is TGTGCCATCAGTGAAGTATTCGGGAGACTAGCGGAGAATGAGCAGTTCTTC. Translating gives CAISEVFGRLAENEQFF. This rearrangement joins TRBV10-3 to TRBJ2-1; TRBD2 agrees at 9 bases. Germline V gene lookup returns CDR1 ENHRY and CDR2 SYGVKD. Trimming took 3 bases from V and 7 from J; bases not matched to a gene: 13. The CDR3 has 17 amino acids.

The chain combines TRBV13 with TRBJ2-7; 11 bases are a match to TRBD1. Germline V gene lookup returns CDR1 PRHDT and CDR2 FYEKMQ (reference sequence). V shed 4 bases and J 5 bases; nucleotides not matched to a gene: 10. The CDR3 has 16 residues. This chain's CDR3 is CASSSNPGQGEDEQYF. The CDR3 coding sequence is TGTGCCAGCAGCTCCAATCCGGGACAGGGGGAGGACGAGCAGTACTTC.

The chain links TRBV12-3 or TRBV12-4 to TRBJ2-3; D remains ambiguous. There are 16 residues in the CDR3. Trimming took off 5 bases at V and 1 base at J, with 16 bases between the two ends. CDR3 in amino acids: CASSQAQSAGTDTQYF. CDR3 bases: TGTGCCAGCAGTCAGGCACAGTCCGCCGGCACAGATACGCAGTATTTT.

In this sample, this clonotype turned up a few times. This chain uses TRBV6-1 with TRBJ2-3; D not certain. Trimming stripped 6 bases from V and 7 bases from J, with 5 bases between. This CDR3 spans 10 amino acids. CDR1 and CDR2 from the germline V gene are MNHNS and SASEGT. Here the CDR3 DNA reads TGTGCCAGCAGCCAGAATACGCAGTATTTT. Residues: CASSQNTQYF.